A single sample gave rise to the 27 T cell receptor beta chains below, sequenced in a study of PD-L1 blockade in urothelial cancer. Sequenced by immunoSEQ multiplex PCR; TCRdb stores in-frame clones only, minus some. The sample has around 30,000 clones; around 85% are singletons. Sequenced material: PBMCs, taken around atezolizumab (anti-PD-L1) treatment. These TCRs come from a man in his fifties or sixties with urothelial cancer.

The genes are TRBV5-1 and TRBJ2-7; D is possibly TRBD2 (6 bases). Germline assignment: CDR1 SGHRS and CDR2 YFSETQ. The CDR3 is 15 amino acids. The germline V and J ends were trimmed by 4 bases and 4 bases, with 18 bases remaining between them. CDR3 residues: CASSPAGGKGYEQYF. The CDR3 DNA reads TGCGCCAGCAGCCCGGCAGGCGGGAAGGGGTACGAGCAGTACTTC.

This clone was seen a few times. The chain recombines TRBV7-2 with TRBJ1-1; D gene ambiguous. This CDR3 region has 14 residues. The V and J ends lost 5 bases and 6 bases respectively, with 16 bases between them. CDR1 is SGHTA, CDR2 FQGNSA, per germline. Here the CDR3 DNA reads TGTGCCAGCAGCGGTCTAAGTAGCAACGCTGAAGCTTTCTTT. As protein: CASSGLSSNAEAFF.

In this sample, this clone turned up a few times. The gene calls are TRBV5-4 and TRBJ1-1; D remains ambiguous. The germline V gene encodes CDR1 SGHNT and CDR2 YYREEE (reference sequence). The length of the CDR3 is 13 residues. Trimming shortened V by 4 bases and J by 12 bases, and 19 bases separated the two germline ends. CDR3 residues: CASSPDPGFGTFF. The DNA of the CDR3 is TGTGCCAGCAGCCCTGACCCCGGGTTTGGTACTTTCTTT.

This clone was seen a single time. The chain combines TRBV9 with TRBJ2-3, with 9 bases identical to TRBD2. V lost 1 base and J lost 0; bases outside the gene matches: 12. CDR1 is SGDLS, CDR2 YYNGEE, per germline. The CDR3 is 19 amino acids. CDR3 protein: CASSVRGESSGTSTDTQYF. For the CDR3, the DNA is TGTGCCAGCAGCGTAAGGGGGGAGTCTAGCGGGACTAGCACAGATACGCAGTATTTT.

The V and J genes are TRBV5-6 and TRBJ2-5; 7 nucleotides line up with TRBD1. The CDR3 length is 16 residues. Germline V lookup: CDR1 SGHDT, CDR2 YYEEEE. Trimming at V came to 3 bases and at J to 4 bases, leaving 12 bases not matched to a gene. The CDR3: CASSYRTGSPLETQYF. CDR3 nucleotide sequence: TGTGCCAGCAGCTACAGGACAGGTTCGCCCCTAGAGACCCAGTACTTC.

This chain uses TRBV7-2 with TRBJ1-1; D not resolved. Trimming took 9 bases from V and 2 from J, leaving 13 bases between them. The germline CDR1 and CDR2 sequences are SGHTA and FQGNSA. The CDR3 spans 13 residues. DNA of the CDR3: TGTGCCAGTAAAGTCGGTTACAACACTGAAGCTTTCTTT. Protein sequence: CASKVGYNTEAFF.

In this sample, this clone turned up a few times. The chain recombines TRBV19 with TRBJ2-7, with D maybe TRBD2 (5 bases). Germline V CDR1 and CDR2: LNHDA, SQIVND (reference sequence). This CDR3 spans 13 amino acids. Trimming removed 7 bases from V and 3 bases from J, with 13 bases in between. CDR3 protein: CASTSGSGYEQYF. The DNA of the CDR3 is TGTGCCAGTACAAGTGGGAGTGGCTACGAGCAGTACTTC.

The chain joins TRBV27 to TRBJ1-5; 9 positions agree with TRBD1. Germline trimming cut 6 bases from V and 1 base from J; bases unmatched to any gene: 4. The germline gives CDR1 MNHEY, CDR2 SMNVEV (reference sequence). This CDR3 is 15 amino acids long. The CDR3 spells CASSRQGVSNQPQHF. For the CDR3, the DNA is TGTGCCAGCAGCCGACAGGGGGTCAGCAATCAGCCCCAGCATTTT.

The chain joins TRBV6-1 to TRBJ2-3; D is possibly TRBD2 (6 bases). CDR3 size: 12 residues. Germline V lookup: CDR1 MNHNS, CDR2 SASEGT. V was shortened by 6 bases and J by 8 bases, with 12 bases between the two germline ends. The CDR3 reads CASRALARTQYF. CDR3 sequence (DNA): TGTGCCAGCAGAGCGCTAGCGCGTACGCAGTATTTT.

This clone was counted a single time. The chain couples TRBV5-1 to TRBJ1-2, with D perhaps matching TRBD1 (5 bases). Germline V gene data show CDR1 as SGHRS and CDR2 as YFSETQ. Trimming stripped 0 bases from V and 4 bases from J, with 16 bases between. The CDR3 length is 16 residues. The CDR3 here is CASSLAAGVKGYGYTF. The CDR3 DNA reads TGCGCCAGCAGCTTGGCCGCGGGGGTCAAAGGCTATGGCTACACCTTC.

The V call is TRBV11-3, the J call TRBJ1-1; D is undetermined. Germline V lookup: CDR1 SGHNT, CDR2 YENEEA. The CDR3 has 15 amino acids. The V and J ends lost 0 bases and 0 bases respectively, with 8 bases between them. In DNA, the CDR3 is TGTGCCAGCAGCTTAGATTCCAGATTGAACACTGAAGCTTTCTTT. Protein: CASSLDSRLNTEAFF.

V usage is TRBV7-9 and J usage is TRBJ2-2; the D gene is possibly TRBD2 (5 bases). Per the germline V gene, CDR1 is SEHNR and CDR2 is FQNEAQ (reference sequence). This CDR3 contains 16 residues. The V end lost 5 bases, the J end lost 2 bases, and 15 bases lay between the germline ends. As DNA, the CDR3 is TGTGCCAGCAGCCCAGGCGGGCCGCAAAACACCGGGGAGCTGTTTTTT. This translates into CASSPGGPQNTGELFF.

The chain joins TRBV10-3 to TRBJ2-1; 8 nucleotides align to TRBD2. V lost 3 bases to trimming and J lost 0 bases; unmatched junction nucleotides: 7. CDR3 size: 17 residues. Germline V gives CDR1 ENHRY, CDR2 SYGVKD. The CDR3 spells CAISEPSGGSSYNEQFF. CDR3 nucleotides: TGTGCCATCAGTGAACCGTCGGGGGGGAGCTCCTACAATGAGCAGTTCTTC.

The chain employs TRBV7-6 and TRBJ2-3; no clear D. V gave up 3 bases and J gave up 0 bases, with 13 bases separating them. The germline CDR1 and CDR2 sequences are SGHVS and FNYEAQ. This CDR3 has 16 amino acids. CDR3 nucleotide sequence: TGTGCCAGCAGCTTGGGCAGCCAATTTAGCACAGATACGCAGTATTTT. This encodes CASSLGSQFSTDTQYF.

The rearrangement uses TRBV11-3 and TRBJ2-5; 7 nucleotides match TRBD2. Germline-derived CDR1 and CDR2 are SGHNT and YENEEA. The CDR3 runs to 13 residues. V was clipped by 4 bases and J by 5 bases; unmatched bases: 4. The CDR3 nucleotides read TGTGCCAGCAGCTGGGACTACGGGGAGACCCAGTACTTC. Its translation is CASSWDYGETQYF.

In DNA, the CDR3 is TGTGCCAGCAGTCGGACTAGCGGGAGGAATGAGCAGTTCTTC. Translating gives CASSRTSGRNEQFF. The rearrangement uses TRBV11-3 and TRBJ2-1, with 14 positions matching TRBD2. Germline CDR1 and CDR2: SGHNT and YENEEA. V was clipped by 6 bases and J by 7 bases; unmatched bases: 2. The CDR3 has 14 residues.

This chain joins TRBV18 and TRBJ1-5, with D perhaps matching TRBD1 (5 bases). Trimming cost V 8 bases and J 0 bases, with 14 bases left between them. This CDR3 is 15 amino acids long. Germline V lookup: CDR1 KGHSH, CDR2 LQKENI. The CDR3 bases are TGTGCCAGCCACCCGGGGGGGGGTAGCAATCAGCCCCAGCATTTT. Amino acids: CASHPGGGSNQPQHF.

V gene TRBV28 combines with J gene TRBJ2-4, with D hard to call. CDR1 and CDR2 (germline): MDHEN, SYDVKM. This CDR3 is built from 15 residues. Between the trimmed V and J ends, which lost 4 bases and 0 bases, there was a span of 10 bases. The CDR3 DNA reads TGTGCCAGCAGTTCCCTGCGGCCAGCCAAAAACATTCAGTACTTC. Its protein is CASSSLRPAKNIQYF.

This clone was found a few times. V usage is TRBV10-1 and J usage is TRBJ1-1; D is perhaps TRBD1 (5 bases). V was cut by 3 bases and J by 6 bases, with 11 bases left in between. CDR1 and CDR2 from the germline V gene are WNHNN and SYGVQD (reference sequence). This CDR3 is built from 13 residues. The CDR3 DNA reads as TGCGCCAGCAGTGAAGGTCCAGGGCCTGAAGCTTTCTTT. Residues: CASSEGPGPEAFF.

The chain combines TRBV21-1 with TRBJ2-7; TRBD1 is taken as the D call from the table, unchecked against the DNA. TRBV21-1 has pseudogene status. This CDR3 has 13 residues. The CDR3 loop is CASSKGHFYEQYF. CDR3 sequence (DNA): TGTGCCAGCAGCAAGGGGCACTTCTACGAGCAGTACTTC.

The CDR3 DNA reads TGTGCCAGCAGTGGGTCGACAGGGGGGAACAATCAGCCCCAGCATTTT. Its protein is CASSGSTGGNNQPQHF. V is TRBV2 and J is TRBJ1-5, with TRBD1 identical over 9 bases. This CDR3 is built from 16 residues. The germline V gene has CDR1 SNHLY and CDR2 FYNNEI. Trimming took 4 bases from V and 3 from J; bases not matched to a gene: 7.

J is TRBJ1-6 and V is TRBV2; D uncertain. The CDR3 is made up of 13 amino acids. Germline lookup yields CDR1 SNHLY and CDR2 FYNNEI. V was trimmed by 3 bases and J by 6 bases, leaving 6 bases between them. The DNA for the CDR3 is TGTGCCAGCAGTGACAGGTTTAATTCACCCCTCCACTTT. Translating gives CASSDRFNSPLHF.

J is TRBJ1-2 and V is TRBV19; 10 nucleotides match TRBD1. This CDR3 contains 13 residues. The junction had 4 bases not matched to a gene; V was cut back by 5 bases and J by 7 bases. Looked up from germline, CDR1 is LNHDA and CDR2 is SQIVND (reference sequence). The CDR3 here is CASSFGQGGGYTF. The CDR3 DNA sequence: TGTGCCAGTAGTTTCGGACAGGGGGGTGGCTACACCTTC.

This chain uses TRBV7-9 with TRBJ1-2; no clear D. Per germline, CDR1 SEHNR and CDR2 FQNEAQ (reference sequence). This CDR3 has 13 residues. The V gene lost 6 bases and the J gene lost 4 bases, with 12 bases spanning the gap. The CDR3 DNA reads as TGTGCCAGCAGGGACGGGATATCCTATGGCTACACCTTC. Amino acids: CASRDGISYGYTF.

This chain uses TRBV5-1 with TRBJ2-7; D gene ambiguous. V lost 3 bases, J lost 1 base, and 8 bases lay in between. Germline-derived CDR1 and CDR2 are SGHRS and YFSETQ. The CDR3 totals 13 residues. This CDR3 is CASSSTRSYEQYF. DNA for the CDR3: TGCGCCAGCAGCTCTACCCGATCCTACGAGCAGTACTTC. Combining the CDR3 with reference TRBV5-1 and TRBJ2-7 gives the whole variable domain KAGVTQTPRYLIKTRGQQVTLSCSPISGHRSVSWYQQTPGQGLQFLFEYFSETQRNKGNFPGRFSGRQFSNSRSEMNVSTLELGDSALYLCASSSTRSYEQYFGPGTRLTVT.

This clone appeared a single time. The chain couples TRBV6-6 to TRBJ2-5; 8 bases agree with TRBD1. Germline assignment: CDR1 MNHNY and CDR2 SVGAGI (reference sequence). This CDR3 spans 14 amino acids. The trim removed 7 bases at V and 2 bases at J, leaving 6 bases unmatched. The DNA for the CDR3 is TGTGCCAGCATTACTGGGACAGGACAAGAGACCCAGTACTTC. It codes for CASITGTGQETQYF.

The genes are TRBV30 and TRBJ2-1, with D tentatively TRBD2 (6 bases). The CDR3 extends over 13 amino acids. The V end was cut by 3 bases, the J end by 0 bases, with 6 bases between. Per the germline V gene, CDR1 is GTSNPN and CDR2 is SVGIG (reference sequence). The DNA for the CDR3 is TGTGCCTGGAGCGGGGGCTCCTACAATGAGCAGTTCTTC. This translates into CAWSGGSYNEQFF. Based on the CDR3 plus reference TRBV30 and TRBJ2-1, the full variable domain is SQTIHQWPATLVQPVGSPLSLECTVEGTSNPNLYWYRQAAGRGLQLLFYSVGIGQISSEVPQNLSASRPQDRQFILSSKKLLLSDSGFYLCAWSGGSYNEQFFGPGTRLTVL.